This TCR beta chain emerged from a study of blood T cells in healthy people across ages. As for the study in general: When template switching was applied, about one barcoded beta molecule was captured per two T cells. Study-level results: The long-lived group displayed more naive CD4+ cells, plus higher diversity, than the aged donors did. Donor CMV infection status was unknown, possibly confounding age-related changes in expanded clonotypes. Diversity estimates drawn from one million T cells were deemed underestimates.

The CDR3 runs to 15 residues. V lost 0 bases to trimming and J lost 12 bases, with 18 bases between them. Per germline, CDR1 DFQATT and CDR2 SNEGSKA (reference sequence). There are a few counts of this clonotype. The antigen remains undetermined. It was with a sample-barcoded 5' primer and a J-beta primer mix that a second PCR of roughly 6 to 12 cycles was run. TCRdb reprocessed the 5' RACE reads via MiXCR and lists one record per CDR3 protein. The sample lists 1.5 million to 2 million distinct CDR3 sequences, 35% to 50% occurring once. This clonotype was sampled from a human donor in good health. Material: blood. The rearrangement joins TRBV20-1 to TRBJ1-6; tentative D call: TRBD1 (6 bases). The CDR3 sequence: CSAREAGGTGLPLHF. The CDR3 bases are TGCAGTGCTAGAGAGGCGGGGGGCACAGGGCTACCCCTCCACTTT.